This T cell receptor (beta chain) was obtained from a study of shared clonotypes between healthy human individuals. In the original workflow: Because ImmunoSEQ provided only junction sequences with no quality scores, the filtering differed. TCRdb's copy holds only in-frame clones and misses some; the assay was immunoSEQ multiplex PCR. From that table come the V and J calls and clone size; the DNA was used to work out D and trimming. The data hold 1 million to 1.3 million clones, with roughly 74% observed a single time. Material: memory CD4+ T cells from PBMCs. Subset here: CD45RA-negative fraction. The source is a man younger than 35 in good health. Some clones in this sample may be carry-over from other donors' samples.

The CDR3 coding sequence is TGTGCCAGCAGTATCCTTGGGTCCGGGTCACCCCTCCACTTT. Protein product: CASSILGSGSPLHF. This rearrangement joins TRBV27 to TRBJ1-6; D remains ambiguous. This CDR3 has 14 amino acids. In germline, CDR1 is MNHEY, CDR2 SMNVEV (reference sequence). Trimming took off 5 bases at V and 10 bases at J, with 15 bases between the two ends.